The 29 T cell receptor beta chains presented below share a single source sample, sequenced in a study of early T cells in non-severe SARS-CoV-2 infection (TCRdb year 2021). Libraries were prepared through 5' RACE. These reads were obtained on a NextSeq 500. In-frame beta chains were kept once TCRdb had trimmed the public reads at Q25 with fastp and called clones with MiXCR. CDR3 protein sequences are deduplicated, and each keeps its most common genes and DNA. This sample gives fewer than 25,000 distinct CDR3 sequences in total; about 4.3% of them show up just once. The top ten clones comprise about 5.8% of the sample. The sequenced material came from whole blood. These receptors were taken from an adult who was a healthcare worker with PCR-confirmed SARS-CoV-2 infection or an uninfected control (not recorded which).

This clonotype has ten or more counts. The CDR3 region has the DNA TGTGCCAGCACGGCCCGGACAGGGACCTACGAGCAGTACTTC. Translated: CASTARTGTYEQYF. This chain links TRBV6-5 with TRBJ2-7, with TRBD1 matching over 8 bases. Germline trimming cut 7 bases from V and 2 bases from J; bases unmatched to any gene: 7. This CDR3 has 14 residues. Per germline, CDR1 MNHEY and CDR2 SVGAGI.

At least ten counts were recorded for this clonotype. The chain employs TRBV11-2 and TRBJ2-2; D uncertain. Looked up from germline, CDR1 is SGHAT and CDR2 is FQNNGV. V dropped 5 bases and J dropped 0 bases, with 16 bases sitting between them. The CDR3 sequence is 17 residues long. This CDR3 reads CASSPGRWVANTGELFF. The CDR3 coding sequence is TGTGCCAGCAGCCCCGGGCGGTGGGTCGCGAACACCGGGGAGCTGTTTTTT.

This clonotype showed up many times. V usage is TRBV20-1 and J usage is TRBJ2-5; 8 bases agree with TRBD1. The CDR3 loop spans 15 amino acids. Germline-derived CDR1 and CDR2 are DFQATT and SNEGSKA (reference sequence). V dropped 1 base and J dropped 1; count of bases not matched to a gene: 5. The CDR3 here is CSARGTGGSQETQYF. CDR3 nucleotides: TGCAGTGCTAGAGGAACAGGGGGATCCCAAGAGACCCAGTACTTC.

The genes are TRBV28 and TRBJ2-1; 7 bases match TRBD2. The CDR3 consists of 18 residues. Losses at the gene ends were 1 base for V and 6 bases for J; bases not matched to a gene: 15. The germline V gene encodes CDR1 MDHEN and CDR2 SYDVKM. The CDR3 reads CASSLSGWVASGFNEQFF. CDR3 sequence (DNA): TGTGCCAGCAGTTTATCGGGCTGGGTGGCTAGCGGTTTCAATGAGCAGTTCTTC.

This clonotype appeared many times. The chain uses TRBV5-1 and TRBJ1-2; D uncertain. V lost 0 bases, J lost 2 bases, and 11 bases lay in between. The CDR3 extends over 15 amino acids. Germline lookup yields CDR1 SGHRS and CDR2 YFSETQ. In DNA form, the CDR3 reads TGCGCCAGCAGCTTGGACTCTGGACGGAACTATGGCTACACCTTC. Encoded protein: CASSLDSGRNYGYTF.

This clonotype appeared many times. The chain couples TRBV25-1 to TRBJ2-5; TRBD2 aligns across 11 bases. The CDR3 runs 17 residues. V trimming: 2 bases; J trimming: 0 bases; junction bases outside the gene matches: 5. The germline gives CDR1 MGHDK, CDR2 SYGVNS. The CDR3 region is CASSEGLAGGYQETQYF. In DNA, the CDR3 is TGTGCCAGCAGTGAAGGGCTAGCGGGAGGCTACCAAGAGACCCAGTACTTC.

This chain connects TRBV5-6 to TRBJ2-3; D ambiguous. Looked up from germline, CDR1 is SGHDT and CDR2 is YYEEEE. Trimming took 6 bases from V and 0 from J, leaving 8 bases between them. The CDR3 extends over 13 amino acids. CDR3 sequence: CASTLTSTDTQYF. CDR3 coding DNA: TGTGCCAGCACCCTGACAAGCACAGATACGCAGTATTTT.

Of note for this clonotype: Since no conserved phenylalanine or tryptophan closes the CDR3, a read error is the likely cause. This rearrangement joins TRBV19 to TRBJ2-5; D ambiguous. Germline V gene lookup returns CDR1 LNHDA and CDR2 SQIVND (reference sequence). With 3 bases removed from V and 5 bases from J, the gap between germline ends came to 10 bases. The CDR3 totals 13 residues. The CDR3 is CASSIPGRETQYY. As DNA, the CDR3 is TGTGCCAGTAGTATTCCCGGGCGGGAGACCCAGTACTAC.

This clonotype occurred many times. CDR3 sequence (DNA): TGCGCCAGCAGCCAAGAAGGGAGCTCCTACAATGAGCAGTTCTTC. Translating gives CASSQEGSSYNEQFF. The chain links TRBV4-3 to TRBJ2-1; D may be TRBD2 (5 bases). The CDR3 is 15 residues long. Germline V gene sequence: CDR1 LGHNA, CDR2 YSLEER. Deletions cut 0 bases from V and 0 bases from J, with 6 bases between.

This clonotype has ten or more counts. The chain employs TRBV29-1 and TRBJ2-1, with 7 nucleotides matching TRBD1. The trim removed 6 bases at V and 7 bases at J, leaving 12 bases unmatched. The CDR3 loop spans 14 amino acids. Germline V CDR1 and CDR2: SQVTM, ANQGSEA. The CDR3 DNA sequence: TGCAGCGTGACCGGGACAGACATTGAGAATGAGCAGTTCTTC. This gives the protein CSVTGTDIENEQFF.

This clonotype was seen repeatedly, ten times or more. This rearrangement joins TRBV7-6 to TRBJ2-3, with no clear D. CDR3 length equals 13 residues. The V gene's germline CDR1 is SGHVS and CDR2 FNYEAQ. Trimming stripped 3 bases from V and 2 bases from J, with 6 bases between. The CDR3 region is CASSFFFTDTQYF. Written as DNA, the CDR3 is TGTGCCAGCAGCTTTTTTTTCACAGATACGCAGTATTTT.

This clonotype was counted only a few times. The chain's CDR3 is CASSFSSGLATDTQYF. The CDR3 nucleotides are TGTGCCAGCAGCTTCAGCTCAGGACTAGCAACAGATACGCAGTATTTT. The chain employs TRBV11-2 and TRBJ2-3; 8 bases fit TRBD2. CDR1 is SGHAT and CDR2 is FQNNGV in the germline V gene. This CDR3 comprises 16 residues. The J segment lost 3 bases and the V segment lost 3 bases, leaving 8 bases of the junction unmatched.

This clonotype was counted ten times or more. The V gene is TRBV29-1, the J gene TRBJ1-1; no reliable D call. V lost 4 bases to trimming and J lost 1 base, with 4 bases between them. This CDR3 has 11 amino acids. Germline V gene data show CDR1 as SQVTM and CDR2 as ANQGSEA. The CDR3 bases are TGCAGCGTTGCTGAGAACACTGAAGCTTTCTTT. It yields the protein CSVAENTEAFF.

This clonotype has at least ten counts. The chain combines TRBV18 with TRBJ1-2; perhaps TRBD1 as D (5 bases). Germline V gene data show CDR1 as KGHSH and CDR2 as LQKENI. The germline V and J ends were trimmed by 3 bases and 5 bases, with 16 bases remaining between them. The CDR3 is 15 amino acids. In nucleotides, the CDR3 is TGTGCCAGCTCACCCCGGAATGCTGGGGGATATGGCTACACCTTC. Translation: CASSPRNAGGYGYTF.

This clonotype was counted many times. V usage is TRBV5-1 and J usage is TRBJ1-2, with 7 positions matching TRBD1. CDR1 is SGHRS and CDR2 is YFSETQ in the germline V gene. Losses at the gene ends were 4 bases for V and 8 bases for J; bases not matched to a gene: 11. The CDR3 has 14 residues. The CDR3 DNA follows: TGCGCCAGCAGCGTGACAGGGTTGGATAACGGCTACACCTTC. Translated: CASSVTGLDNGYTF.

This clonotype was detected ten times or more. CDR3 region: CASSSVQGRATVEQFF. CDR3 DNA sequence: TGTGCCAGCAGCTCCGTGCAGGGGAGGGCCACAGTTGAGCAGTTCTTC. The chain is built from TRBV7-2 and TRBJ2-1; D possibly corresponds to TRBD2 (7 bases). CDR1 and CDR2 from the germline V gene are SGHTA and FQGNSA. Trimming removed 4 bases at V and 9 bases at J, with 22 bases between. The CDR3 contains 16 residues.

This clonotype was observed a few times. The chain carries TRBV7-9 and TRBJ1-4, with D tentatively TRBD1 (6 bases). V dropped 5 bases and J dropped 6 bases, with 10 bases sitting between them. This CDR3 has 13 amino acids. CDR1 SEHNR and CDR2 FQNEAQ come from the germline V gene (reference sequence). CDR3 nucleotides: TGTGCCAGCAGCGGGGGGGCGGATGAAAAACTGTTTTTT. Translation: CASSGGADEKLFF.

This clonotype was seen at least ten times. This chain links TRBV20-1 with TRBJ1-5; a weak D match, TRBD1 (5 bases). This CDR3 comprises 17 residues. Trimming removed 1 base at V and 1 base at J, with 17 bases between. Looked up from germline, CDR1 is DFQATT and CDR2 is SNEGSKA (reference sequence). The CDR3 here is CSARVDISQSSNQPQHF. CDR3 bases: TGCAGTGCTAGAGTGGACATATCCCAGTCAAGCAATCAGCCCCAGCATTTT.

This clonotype was observed many times. The chain recombines TRBV4-3 with TRBJ2-7; 7 nucleotides line up with TRBD2. The CDR3 covers 15 residues. The V and J ends lost 3 bases and 0 bases, in that order; junction bases with no gene match: 5. Germline values: CDR1 LGHNA, CDR2 YSLEER. Here the CDR3 reads CASSHFRTSSYEQYF. The CDR3 nucleotides read TGCGCCAGCAGCCATTTTCGGACTAGCTCCTACGAGCAGTACTTC.

Many counts were recorded for this clonotype. The chain couples TRBV6-2 or TRBV6-3 to TRBJ2-2, with D perhaps TRBD1 (6 bases). Germline CDR1 MNHEY, CDR2 SVGEGT. Deletions cut 5 bases from V and 0 bases from J, with 22 bases between. This CDR3 region has 19 residues. The CDR3: CASSPGRGIPRTNTGELFF. The CDR3 DNA reads as TGTGCCAGCAGTCCGGGCAGGGGCATCCCTAGGACGAACACCGGGGAGCTGTTTTTT.

This clonotype occurred a few times. The CDR3 here is CASSPGMARDTQYF. The CDR3 coding sequence is TGTGCCAGCAGCCCTGGGATGGCCAGGGATACGCAGTATTTT. The rearrangement uses TRBV7-2 and TRBJ2-3, with unresolved D. V was clipped by 5 bases and J by 6 bases, with 15 bases between them. This CDR3 region has 14 residues. Germline V gene lookup returns CDR1 SGHTA and CDR2 FQGNSA. The full variable domain, in which reference TRBV7-2 and TRBJ2-3 provide the parts outside the CDR3, is GAGVSQSPSNKVTEKGKDVELRCDPISGHTALYWYRQSLGQGLEFLIYFQGNSAPDKSGLPSDRFSAERTGGSVSTLTIQRTQQEDSAVYLCASSPGMARDTQYFGPGTRLTVL.

This clonotype was recorded many times. This chain links TRBV20-1 with TRBJ2-3; maybe TRBD1 (6 bases). In germline, CDR1 is DFQATT, CDR2 SNEGSKA (reference sequence). The CDR3 sequence is 15 residues long. Trimming cost V 5 bases and J 2 bases, with 17 bases left between them. The CDR3 sequence is CSARGQNGDTDTQYF. CDR3 nucleotides: TGCAGTGCTCGGGGACAAAATGGAGACACAGATACGCAGTATTTT.

V and J are TRBV12-5 and TRBJ1-1; no definite D call. V shed 2 bases and J shed 7 bases, with 11 bases lying between them. Germline-derived CDR1 and CDR2 are LGHNT and FRNRAP. This CDR3 is built from 13 residues. CDR3 DNA sequence: TGTGCTAGTGGTTTGATAGGGTTCGGTGAAGCTTTCTTT. Its translation is CASGLIGFGEAFF.

This clonotype was seen at least ten times. One end of the junction varies from germline; a read error may be responsible. The chain is built from TRBV7-7 and TRBJ1-1, with no clear D. The V gene's germline CDR1 is SSHAT and CDR2 FNYEAQ (reference sequence). The CDR3 loop spans 12 amino acids. Written as DNA, the CDR3 is TGTGCTAGCAGCTTAACGCCGGCTGAAGCTTTCTTT. This translates into CASSLTPAEAFF.

The chain uses TRBV6-6 and TRBJ2-7, with D possibly matching TRBD1 (5 bases). The ends were cut back, 2 bases at V and 3 bases at J, with 8 bases in the middle. Germline V lookup: CDR1 MNHNY, CDR2 SVGAGI (reference sequence). The CDR3 is made up of 13 amino acids. The CDR3 sequence is CASSYPRVYEQYF. As DNA, the CDR3 is TGTGCCAGCAGTTACCCCAGGGTCTACGAGCAGTACTTC.

This clonotype was picked up many times. This chain uses TRBV7-6 with TRBJ2-1, with TRBD2 matching 7 bases. This CDR3 comprises 17 residues. J was trimmed by 4 bases and V by 5 bases; bases with no gene match: 14. The germline V gene has CDR1 SGHVS and CDR2 FNYEAQ. CDR3 DNA: TGTGCCAGCAGCCCATCGATTGAGCGGGGAGCTTACAATGAGCAGTTCTTC. Translation: CASSPSIERGAYNEQFF.

This clonotype was detected ten times or more. The rearrangement uses TRBV11-2 and TRBJ2-7, with D perhaps TRBD1 (5 bases). The CDR3 extends over 12 amino acids. Trimming removed 5 bases at V and 4 bases at J, with 9 bases between. Germline V gives CDR1 SGHAT, CDR2 FQNNGV. This CDR3 reads CASSARVYEQYF. The CDR3 bases are TGTGCCAGCAGCGCCAGGGTTTACGAGCAGTACTTC.

This clonotype was observed at least ten times. The V and J genes are TRBV10-3 and TRBJ2-3, with 8 bases aligning to TRBD1. J lost 4 bases, V lost 7 bases, and 7 bases had no gene match. The CDR3 consists of 14 residues. The germline gives CDR1 ENHRY, CDR2 SYGVKD. CDR3 sequence (DNA): TGTGCCATCAACGACGACAGGGGCCCAGATACGCAGTATTTT. Translating gives CAINDDRGPDTQYF.

This clonotype was picked up a small number of times. This chain joins TRBV24-1 and TRBJ2-1, with D uncertain. CDR3 size: 11 residues. The V end lost 5 bases, the J end lost 3 bases, and 1 base lay between the germline ends. Germline V gene lookup returns CDR1 KGHDR and CDR2 SFDVKD. The CDR3 nucleotides are TGTGCCACCAGTGTCTACAATGAGCAGTTCTTC. Encoded protein: CATSVYNEQFF.